Included here is one TCR beta chain sequence, with context. The method was immunoSEQ multiplex PCR; TCRdb's version includes in-frame clones alone and lacks a portion of them. This sample has a few hundred thousand clones; 90% occur once, and the top ten carry around 0.97%. The sample comes from a study of blood T cell repertoires in COVID-19. The CDR3 is 15 residues long. Trimming removed 0 bases at V and 6 bases at J, with 9 bases between. Germline V gene sequence: CDR1 MNHEY, CDR2 SVGAGI. The clonotype comes from a woman between 35 and 50 years old with COVID-19, enrolled during active disease. Sequencing used peripheral blood. This rearrangement joins TRBV6-5 to TRBJ1-6; tentatively, D is TRBD1 (6 bases). Here the CDR3 DNA reads TGTGCCAGCAGTTACTCGGTCAGGGGTAATTCACCCCTCCACTTT. Its translation: CASSYSVRGNSPLHF.